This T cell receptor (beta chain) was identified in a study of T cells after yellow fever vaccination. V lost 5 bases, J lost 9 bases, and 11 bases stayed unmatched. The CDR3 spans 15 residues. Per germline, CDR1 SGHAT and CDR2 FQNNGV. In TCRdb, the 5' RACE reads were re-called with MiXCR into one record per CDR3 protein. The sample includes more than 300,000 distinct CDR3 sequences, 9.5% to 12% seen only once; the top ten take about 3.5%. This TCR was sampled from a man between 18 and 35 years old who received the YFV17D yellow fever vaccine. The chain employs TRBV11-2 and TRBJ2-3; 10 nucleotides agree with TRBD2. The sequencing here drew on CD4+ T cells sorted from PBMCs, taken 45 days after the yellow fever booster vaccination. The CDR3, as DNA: TGTGCCAGCAGCCCGGGGAGCGGGGGGGCGGAGACGCAGTATTTT. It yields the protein CASSPGSGGAETQYF.